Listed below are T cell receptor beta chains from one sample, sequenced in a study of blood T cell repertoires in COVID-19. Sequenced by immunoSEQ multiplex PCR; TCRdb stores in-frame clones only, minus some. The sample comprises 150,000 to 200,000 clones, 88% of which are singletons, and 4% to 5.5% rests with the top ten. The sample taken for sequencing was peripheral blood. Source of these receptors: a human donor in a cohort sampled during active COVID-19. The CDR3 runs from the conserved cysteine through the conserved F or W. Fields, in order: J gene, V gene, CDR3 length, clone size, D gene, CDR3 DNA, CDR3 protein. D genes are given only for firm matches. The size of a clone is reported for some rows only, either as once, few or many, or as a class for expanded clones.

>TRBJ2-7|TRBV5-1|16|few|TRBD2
TGCGCCAGCAGCGCACCCGAAGCGGGGGTCTCCTACGAGCAGTACTTC
CASSAPEAGVSYEQYF
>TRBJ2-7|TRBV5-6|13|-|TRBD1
TGTGCCAGCAGCCCACAGGGGCTGGACGAGCAGTACTTC
CASSPQGLDEQYF
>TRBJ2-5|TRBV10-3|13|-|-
TGTGCCATCGCAGCGAGGAGTCAAGAGACCCAGTACTTC
CAIAARSQETQYF
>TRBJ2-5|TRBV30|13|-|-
TGTGCCTGGAGACAGGGTCCCCAAGAGACCCAGTACTTC
CAWRQGPQETQYF
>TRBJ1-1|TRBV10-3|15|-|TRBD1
TGTGCCATCAGTCCTAACAGGGGGCAGGACACTGAAGCTTTCTTT
CAISPNRGQDTEAFF
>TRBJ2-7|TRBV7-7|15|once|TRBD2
TGTGCTAGCAGCTTGGCCCCCGGGGGGGCTTACGAGCAGTACTTC
CASSLAPGGAYEQYF
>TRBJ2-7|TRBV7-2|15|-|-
TGTGCCAGCAGCAAACACCGGGACTTCTCCTACGAGCAGTACTTC
CASSKHRDFSYEQYF
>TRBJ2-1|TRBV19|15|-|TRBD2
TGTGCCAGTAGCCGAGGCGGGGGAATTTACAATGAGCAGTTCTTC
CASSRGGGIYNEQFF
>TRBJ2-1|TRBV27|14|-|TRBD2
TGTGCCAGCAAGGGACTAGCGTCCTACAATGAGCAGTTCTTC
CASKGLASYNEQFF
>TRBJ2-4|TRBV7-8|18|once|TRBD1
TGTGCCAGCAGCTTAGGACCGACAGGGGCGATAGCCAAAAACATTCAGTACTTC
CASSLGPTGAIAKNIQYF
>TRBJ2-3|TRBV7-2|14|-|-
TGTGCCAGCAGCTTAGTAGGTAGCGGTTATACGCAGTATTTT
CASSLVGSGYTQYF
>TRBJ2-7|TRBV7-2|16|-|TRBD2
TGTGCCAGCAGCTTAGCTACCGGGGGGGCCCTCTACGAGCAGTACTTC
CASSLATGGALYEQYF
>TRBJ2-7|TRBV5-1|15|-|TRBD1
TGCGCCAGCAGCACCCGACAGGGGGCCGGCTACGAGCAGTACTTC
CASSTRQGAGYEQYF
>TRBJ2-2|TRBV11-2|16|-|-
TGTGCCAGCAGCACGACCACAGGGTTGAACACCGGGGAGCTGTTTTTT
CASSTTTGLNTGELFF
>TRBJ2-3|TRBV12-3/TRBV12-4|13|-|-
TGTGCCAGCAGTTCGCAGAACACAGATACGCAGTATTTT
CASSSQNTDTQYF
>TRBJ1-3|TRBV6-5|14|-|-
TGTGCCAGCCTGGGACAAGCGGACGGAAACACCATATATTTT
CASLGQADGNTIYF
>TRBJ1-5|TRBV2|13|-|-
TGTGCCAGCATGAGGGTACGGAATCAGCCCCAGCATTTT
CASMRVRNQPQHF
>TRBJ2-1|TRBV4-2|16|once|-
TGTGCCAGCAGCCAAGATTTTGGTAGCGCCTACAATGAGCAGTTCTTC
CASSQDFGSAYNEQFF
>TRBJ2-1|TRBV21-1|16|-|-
TGTGCCAGCAGCAAAGAGGCGGGGGGGTACTACAATGAGCAGTTCTTC
CASSKEAGGYYNEQFF
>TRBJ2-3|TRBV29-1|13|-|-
TGCAGCGTTGATAGCCCACTCACAGATACGCAGTATTTT
CSVDSPLTDTQYF
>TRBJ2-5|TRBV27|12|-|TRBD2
TGTGCCAGCACGGGGGGGGTAAAGACCCAGTACTTC
CASTGGVKTQYF
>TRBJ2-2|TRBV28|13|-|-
TGTGCCAGCCAGACACCCCGCACCGGGGAGCTGTTTTTT
CASQTPRTGELFF
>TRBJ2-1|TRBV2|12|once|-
TGTGCCAGCAGTGAAGCAATAGCCGAGCAGTTCTTC
CASSEAIAEQFF
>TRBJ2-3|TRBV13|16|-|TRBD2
TGTGCCAGCAGCATGGGGACTAGCGGGATTGTAGATACGCAGTATTTT
CASSMGTSGIVDTQYF
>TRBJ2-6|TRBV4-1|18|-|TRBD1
TGCGCCAGCAGCCAGGGGGGACAGGTCTCCCCTGGGGCCAACGTCCTGACTTTC
CASSQGGQVSPGANVLTF
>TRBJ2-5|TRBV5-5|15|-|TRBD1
TGTGCCAGCAGCTTGACCGGGACAGCCCCAGAGACCCAGTACTTC
CASSLTGTAPETQYF
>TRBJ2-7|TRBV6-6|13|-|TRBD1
TGTGCCAGCGACTACGGACAGGGCTACGAGCAGTACTTC
CASDYGQGYEQYF
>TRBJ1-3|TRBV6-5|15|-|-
TGTGCCAGCAAAGGACAGATGGGAACTGGAAACACCATATATTTT
CASKGQMGTGNTIYF
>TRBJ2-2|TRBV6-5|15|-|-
TGTGCCAGCAGTTACGGAGGAGGTAACACCGGGGAGCTGTTTTTT
CASSYGGGNTGELFF
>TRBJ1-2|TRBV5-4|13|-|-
TGTGCCATCCGGGACACTACTAACTATGGCTACACCTTC
CAIRDTTNYGYTF
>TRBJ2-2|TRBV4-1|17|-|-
TGCGCCAGCAGCCAAGATCAAGGGGCAGGGCGCACCGGGGAGCTGTTTTTT
CASSQDQGAGRTGELFF
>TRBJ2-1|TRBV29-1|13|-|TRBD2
TGCAGCGTCCTAGCGGGAGGGCACAATGAGCAGTTCTTC
CSVLAGGHNEQFF
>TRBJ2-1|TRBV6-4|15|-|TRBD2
TGTGCCAGCAGTGTCGGCCCTAGCGGATACAATGAGCAGTTCTTC
CASSVGPSGYNEQFF
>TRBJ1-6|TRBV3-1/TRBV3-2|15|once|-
TGTGCCAGCAGCCAAAGAGGGGGGGATAATTCACCCCTCCACTTT
CASSQRGGDNSPLHF
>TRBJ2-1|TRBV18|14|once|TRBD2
TGTGCCAGCTCACCCGCTAGCGGGAGGTATGAGCAGTTCTTC
CASSPASGRYEQFF
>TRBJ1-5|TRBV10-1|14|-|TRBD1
TGCGCCGGAGAACAGGGGGCGGAGTATCAGCCCCAGCATTTT
CAGEQGAEYQPQHF
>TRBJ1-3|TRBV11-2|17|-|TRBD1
TGTGCCAGCAGCTTCACCGGGACAGGACGCTCTGGAAACACCATATATTTT
CASSFTGTGRSGNTIYF
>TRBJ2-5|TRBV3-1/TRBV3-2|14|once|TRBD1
TGTGCCAGCAGTCTAGGGGGCAGCCAAGAGACCCAGTACTTC
CASSLGGSQETQYF
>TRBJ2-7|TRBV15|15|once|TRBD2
TGTGCCACCAGCAGAAATAGCGGGGGGACCTACGAGCAGTACTTC
CATSRNSGGTYEQYF
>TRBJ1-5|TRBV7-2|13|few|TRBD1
TGTGCCAGCAGCACAGGGGGCCGACCGCCCCAGCATTTT
CASSTGGRPPQHF
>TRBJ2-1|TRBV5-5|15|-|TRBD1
TGTGCCAGCAGCGGGACAGGGGGCTCCTACAATGAGCAGTTCTTC
CASSGTGGSYNEQFF
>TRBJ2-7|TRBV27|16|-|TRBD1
TGTGCCAGCAGTTTAGGAGGGGCGGACAGGGTGGACAAGCAGTACTTC
CASSLGGADRVDKQYF